Listed below are T cell receptor beta chains from one sample, sequenced in a study of cytomegalovirus exposure and HLA in healthy donors. Method: immunoSEQ multiplex PCR; TCRdb's copy keeps in-frame clones and lacks some. The sample includes 130,000 to 150,000 clones, about 78% of them seen just once. Sequencing input: PBMCs. Receptors were obtained from a male donor in good health and CMV-seronegative. The CDR3 runs from the conserved cysteine through the conserved F or W. The D gene is left open where the match is weak.

v_gene	d_gene	j_gene	CDR3aa
TRBV29-1	TRBD1	TRBJ1-3	CSVLGTEPRIYF
TRBV18	NA	TRBJ1-6	CASSPQGFGNSPLHF
TRBV7-9	NA	TRBJ1-2	CASSLELSKGYTF
TRBV27	TRBD2	TRBJ2-4	CASSSRLADKNIQYF
TRBV2	NA	TRBJ1-2	CATETRGERGYTF
TRBV5-1	NA	TRBJ1-1	CASSFQGNGSEAFF
TRBV27	NA	TRBJ1-2	CASSSDTNYGYTF
TRBV7-2	TRBD1	TRBJ1-1	CASSPPGQGISLSAFF
TRBV5-4	TRBD2	TRBJ2-3	CASSLLSGGFSTDTQYF
TRBV4-3	NA	TRBJ2-5	CASSQDRGGSETQYF
TRBV9	TRBD2	TRBJ2-1	CASSWGTSGGNEQFF
TRBV6-6	NA	TRBJ1-5	CAGATSPQPQHF
TRBV7-9	NA	TRBJ1-1	CASSLGSRESDTEAFF
TRBV9	NA	TRBJ2-1	CASSLDSLTYNEQFF
TRBV2	TRBD2	TRBJ2-5	CASSETSGGLAETQYF
TRBV5-1	NA	TRBJ2-2	CASRDGQNTGELFF
TRBV2	NA	TRBJ1-5	CASSVGRGNQPQHF
TRBV7-2	NA	TRBJ1-2	CASSPQILEGYTF
TRBV6-5	NA	TRBJ1-5	CASSYSQGGNQPQHF
TRBV7-8	NA	TRBJ1-2	CASSLHLNTTTF
TRBV5-1	TRBD1	TRBJ2-7	CASSAGTGYEQYF
TRBV9	NA	TRBJ2-6	CASSRFDRLPGGANVLTF
TRBV5-1	NA	TRBJ2-2	CASSVGSGTGELFF
TRBV7-3	TRBD1	TRBJ2-1	CASSKDRGGINEQFF
TRBV19	NA	TRBJ1-1	CASSIGAGYSEAFF
TRBV7-3	TRBD2	TRBJ2-3	CASSWTSGGSDTQYF
TRBV30	TRBD1	TRBJ2-3	CAWSAGQGATDTQYF
TRBV10-1	TRBD2	TRBJ2-1	CASRGRTSGGPVSSYNEQFF
TRBV25-1	TRBD2	TRBJ2-1	CASSDASGNRYNEQFF